One sample yielded the 9 T cell receptor beta chains listed below, sequenced in a study of tumor-infiltrating lymphocytes in oesophageal squamous cell carcinoma. TCRdb redid the calling of the PCR reads with MiXCR, one entry per CDR3 protein. Of under 25,000 distinct CDR3 sequences detected, approximately 40% appear once; the ten largest clones hold 6.5% to 8.5%. Sequencing was performed on blood. These receptors were collected from a male donor with esophageal squamous cell carcinoma.

The chain combines TRBV7-2 with TRBJ2-5; perhaps TRBD2 as D (6 bases). The DNA end is more similar to TRBJ2-4, so the J call may be wrong. In germline, CDR1 is SGHTA, CDR2 FQGNSA. The CDR3 spans 15 residues. This chain's CDR3 is CASSLAGTGGDIQYF. CDR3 sequence (DNA): TGTGCCAGCAGCTTAGCGGGGACTGGGGGTGACATTCAGTACTTC.

This clonotype was counted ten times or more. CDR3 in DNA: TGTGCCACCATCGGGACAGGGGGGACTGAAGCTTTCTTT. Its translation is CATIGTGGTEAFF. This chain links TRBV24-1 with TRBJ1-1; 11 positions match TRBD1. Germline lookup yields CDR1 KGHDR and CDR2 SFDVKD. Trimming removed 8 bases from V and 5 bases from J; junction bases left unmatched: 3. CDR3 length equals 13 residues.

The table lists this clonotype with many counts. This chain uses TRBV7-2 with TRBJ2-1, with 9 nucleotides matching TRBD2. CDR1 is SGHTA and CDR2 is FQGNSA in the germline V gene. The CDR3 totals 15 residues. V dropped 4 bases and J dropped 4; count of bases not matched to a gene: 5. Here the CDR3 reads CASSSVAGDYNEQFF. CDR3 nucleotides: TGTGCCAGCAGCTCCGTAGCGGGGGATTACAATGAGCAGTTCTTC.

By its share, this clonotype is medium-sized. The genes are TRBV11-2 and TRBJ2-2; 10 bases are a match to TRBD2. Germline CDR1 reads SGHAT; CDR2 reads FQNNGV. V was pared by 7 bases and J by 4 bases, with 6 bases of the junction left unmatched. CDR3 length: 15 amino acids. CDR3 in DNA: TGTGCCAGCACTGGACTAGCGGTATCCACCGGGGAGCTGTTTTTT. Its protein product is CASTGLAVSTGELFF.

The gene calls are TRBV6-2 or TRBV6-3 and TRBJ2-5; D is perhaps TRBD2 (5 bases). The J call is uncertain, as TRBJ2-7 better fits the DNA end. Germline-derived CDR1 and CDR2 are MNHEY and SVGEGT. The CDR3 extends over 13 amino acids. The CDR3 is CASSYEEDYEQYF. The CDR3 DNA sequence: TGTGCCAGCAGTTACGAGGAGGACTACGAGCAGTACTTC.

This clonotype ranks as large (0.1 to 1%). The chain has TRBV7-2 and TRBJ2-5; weak D call: TRBD1 (6 bases). The CDR3 has 13 residues. CDR1 SGHTA and CDR2 FQGNSA come from the germline V gene. Trimming removed 5 bases from V and 10 bases from J, with 17 bases in between. DNA of the CDR3: TGTGCCAGCAGCCCAGGGACGACACAGGGCCAGTACTTC. Translation gives CASSPGTTQGQYF.

This clonotype has a count of ten or more. The V gene is TRBV6-4, the J gene TRBJ1-5; no firm D call. CDR3 size: 16 residues. Germline lookup yields CDR1 MRHNA and CDR2 SNTAGT. Trimming removed 0 bases at V and 2 bases at J, with 11 bases between. The CDR3 reads CASSDSGFGCNQPQHF. DNA of the CDR3: TGTGCCAGCAGTGACTCGGGGTTCGGGTGCAATCAGCCCCAGCATTTT.

This clonotype was counted many times. This chain links TRBV28 with TRBJ2-1, with D possibly being TRBD2 (6 bases). Germline V gene lookup returns CDR1 MDHEN and CDR2 SYDVKM. The CDR3 extends over 14 amino acids. V lost 2 bases, J lost 3 bases, and 8 bases lay in between. CDR3 sequence (DNA): TGTGCCAGCAGTTTACCGGGAGACTACAATGAGCAGTTCTTC. This gives the protein CASSLPGDYNEQFF. The variable domain in full, with the rest retrieved from reference TRBV28 and TRBJ2-1, is DVKVTQSSRYLVKRTGEKVFLECVQDMDHENMFWYRQDPGLGLRLIYFSYDVKMKEKGDIPEGYSVSREKKERFSLILESASTNQTSMYLCASSLPGDYNEQFFGPGTRLTVL.

This clonotype was recorded a few times. This sequence may be a read error, since a much larger clone differs from it by one base. This sequence joins TRBV2 and TRBJ2-1; 9 bases agree with TRBD1. The assigned J gene may be wrong: the sequence end matches TRBJ2-7 better. The CDR3 is 15 amino acids. Germline V gene data show CDR1 as SNHLY and CDR2 as FYNNEI. Here the CDR3 DNA reads TGTGCCAGCAGTGAAACAGGGGGCGCCTACAATGAGCAGTACTTC. Protein sequence: CASSETGGAYNEQYF.